The clone carrying this T cell receptor beta chain was seen more than once but under ten times. This sample is drawn from a study of blood T cell repertoires in COVID-19. Turning to the study itself: COVID-19 samples from acute and convalescent phases originated in the United States, Italy and Spain. PBMCs, B-cell-depleted T cells, or T cells provided the cDNA or gDNA that made up the material.

Under the authors' procedure: Amplified reference gene primers provided the basis for estimating nucleated cell counts. The assay was immunoSEQ multiplex PCR, and TCRdb's table has in-frame clones only and misses some. That table supplies the V and J calls and clone size; D and trimming were determined from the DNA. The table shows roughly 80,000 clones, with around nine tenths occurring only once. Trimming took 7 bases from V and 8 from J; bases not matched to a gene: 5. The CDR3 length is 12 residues. Germline V gives CDR1 SEHNR, CDR2 FQNEAQ (reference sequence). The chain employs TRBV7-9 and TRBJ2-1, with 7 bases identical to TRBD2. This receptor was obtained from a woman at least 80 years old with active or convalescent COVID-19. The sample taken for sequencing was peripheral blood. In nucleotides, the CDR3 is TGTGCCAGCAATGGCGGGAGTGATGAGCAGTTCTTC. Its translation: CASNGGSDEQFF.